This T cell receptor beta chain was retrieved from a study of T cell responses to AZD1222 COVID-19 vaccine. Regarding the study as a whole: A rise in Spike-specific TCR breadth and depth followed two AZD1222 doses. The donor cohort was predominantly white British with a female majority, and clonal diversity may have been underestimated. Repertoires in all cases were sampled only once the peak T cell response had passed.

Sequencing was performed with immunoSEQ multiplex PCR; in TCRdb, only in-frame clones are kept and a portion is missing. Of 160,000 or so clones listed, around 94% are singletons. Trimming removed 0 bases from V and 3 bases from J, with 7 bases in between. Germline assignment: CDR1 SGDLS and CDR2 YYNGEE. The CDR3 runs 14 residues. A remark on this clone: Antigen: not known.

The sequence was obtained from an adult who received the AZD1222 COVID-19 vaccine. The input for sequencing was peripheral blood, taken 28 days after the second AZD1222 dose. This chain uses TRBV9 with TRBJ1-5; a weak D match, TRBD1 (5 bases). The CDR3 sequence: CASSVGGDNQPQHF. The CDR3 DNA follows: TGTGCCAGCAGCGTAGGAGGGGACAATCAGCCCCAGCATTTT.